Shown below are 19 T cell receptor beta chains from a single sample sequenced in a study of shared clonotypes between healthy human individuals. TCRdb's copy holds only in-frame clones and misses some; the assay was immunoSEQ multiplex PCR. The table shows about 92,000 clones, with 60% to 70% occurring only once. Material: memory CD8+ T cells sorted from blood. Subset in this sample: CD45RO+ cells pooled with CCR7-negative TemRA cells. The receptors here all came from a man younger than 40 in good health.

CDR3 loop: CASSDSTGVNYGYTF. CDR3 in DNA: TGTGCCAGCAGCGACTCTACAGGAGTCAACTATGGCTACACCTTC. The chain couples TRBV2 to TRBJ1-2, with D perhaps TRBD1 (5 bases). The CDR3 extends over 15 amino acids. V lost 6 bases and J lost 2, with 16 bases in between. Germline loops: CDR1 SNHLY, CDR2 FYNNEI.

This clone was counted between two and nine times. The V and J genes are TRBV4-2 and TRBJ2-7; possibly TRBD1 for D (6 bases). Germline lookup yields CDR1 LGHNA and CDR2 YNFKEQ. This CDR3 is 14 amino acids long. Trimming cost V 6 bases and J 2 bases, with 14 bases left between them. The CDR3 loop reads CASSQNREPYEQYF. The CDR3 DNA is TGTGCCAGCAGTCAGAACAGGGAACCCTACGAGCAGTACTTC.

The rearrangement joins TRBV6-1 to TRBJ2-3; 10 bases align to TRBD2. Per the germline V gene, CDR1 is MNHNS and CDR2 is SASEGT. The CDR3 has 16 residues. The ends lost 4 bases at V and 3 bases at J; junction bases unmatched: 7. The CDR3 loop is CASSGSSGSPTDTQYF. Written as DNA, the CDR3 is TGTGCCAGCAGTGGATCTAGCGGGAGTCCGACAGATACGCAGTATTTT.

This clone came up many times. The chain combines TRBV11-2 with TRBJ2-7; 12 nucleotides align to TRBD2. The CDR3 totals 15 residues. Germline V gene lookup returns CDR1 SGHAT and CDR2 FQNNGV. V trimming: 5 bases; J trimming: 2 bases; junction bases outside the gene matches: 4. CDR3 in amino acids: CASSTGLAGTYEQYF. The CDR3 DNA follows: TGTGCCAGCAGCACCGGACTAGCGGGAACCTACGAGCAGTACTTC.

The CDR3 sequence: CASSDRAFTEAFF. CDR3 nucleotide sequence: TGTGCCAGCAGTGACCGGGCTTTCACTGAAGCTTTCTTT. This chain uses TRBV25-1 with TRBJ1-1; D gene uncertain. CDR3 length: 13 residues. CDR1 MGHDK and CDR2 SYGVNS come from the germline V gene. Trimming removed 3 bases from V and 4 bases from J, with 9 bases in between.

J is TRBJ1-1 and V is TRBV5-6; TRBD1 matches at 8 bases. The CDR3 spans 16 residues. J lost 7 bases, V lost 4 bases, and 15 bases had no gene match. Germline values: CDR1 SGHDT, CDR2 YYEEEE. CDR3: CASSGRTRTGSGEAFF. The CDR3 nucleotides read TGTGCCAGCAGCGGTCGAACGAGGACAGGGAGTGGTGAAGCTTTCTTT.

V and J are TRBV15 and TRBJ2-1, with 8 positions matching TRBD2. The junction had 10 bases not matched to a gene; V was cut back by 0 bases and J by 15 bases. This CDR3 is 14 amino acids long. Germline V gene lookup returns CDR1 LNHNV and CDR2 YYDKDF (reference sequence). CDR3 sequence: CATSRDDSVGTRFF. The CDR3 DNA is TGTGCCACCAGCAGAGATGATAGTGTGGGGACTAGGTTCTTC.

The chain employs TRBV6-4 and TRBJ2-5; 12 bases are shared with TRBD1. The CDR3 is 17 amino acids. Germline lookup yields CDR1 MRHNA and CDR2 SNTAGT. V lost 2 bases to trimming and J lost 3 bases; unmatched junction nucleotides: 7. CDR3 in amino acids: CASSDPDGTGGEETQYF. The CDR3 bases are TGTGCCAGCAGTGACCCCGACGGGACAGGGGGCGAAGAGACCCAGTACTTC.

Comments on this clone: With a much larger clone just one base away, this may be a read error. This sample also contains other DNA sequences that code for the same CDR3. The rearrangement joins TRBV27 to TRBJ1-5; tentative D call: TRBD1 (6 bases). Germline values: CDR1 MNHEY, CDR2 SMNVEV (reference sequence). There are 14 residues in the CDR3. CDR3 in amino acids: CASALGGTNQPQHF. The CDR3 DNA reads as TGCGCCAGCGCTCTGGGGGGCACCAATCAGCCCCAGCATTTT.

This clone was counted at least ten times. The chain joins TRBV6-1 to TRBJ2-1, with 12 positions matching TRBD2. After removal of 2 bases from V and 8 bases from J, the junction contained 4 bases not matched to a gene. The germline CDR1 and CDR2 sequences are MNHNS and SASEGT. CDR3 length: 15 amino acids. The CDR3 DNA sequence: TGTGCCAGCAGTGAAAAACTAGCGGGGGGAGATGAGCAGTTCTTC. Protein: CASSEKLAGGDEQFF.

This rearrangement joins TRBV18 to TRBJ2-1; weak D call: TRBD2 (6 bases). Trimming shortened V by 3 bases and J by 10 bases, and 13 bases separated the two germline ends. This CDR3 has 13 amino acids. The germline V gene has CDR1 KGHSH and CDR2 LQKENI. CDR3 protein: CASSPEGRREQFF. CDR3 coding DNA: TGTGCCAGCTCACCGGAGGGTCGTAGGGAGCAGTTCTTC.

V is TRBV7-3 and J is TRBJ2-7; 8 nucleotides match TRBD2. Germline assignment: CDR1 SGHTA and CDR2 FQGTGA. After removal of 2 bases from V and 5 bases from J, the junction contained 8 bases not matched to a gene. The CDR3 is 15 residues long. The CDR3 loop is CASSLDSGALDEQYF. The CDR3 DNA sequence: TGTGCCAGCAGCTTAGATAGCGGGGCGTTGGACGAGCAGTACTTC. Drawing the rest from reference TRBV7-3 and TRBJ2-7, the complete variable domain is GAGVSQTPSNKVTEKGKYVELRCDPISGHTALYWYRQSLGQGPEFLIYFQGTGAADDSGLPNDRFFAVRPEGSVSTLKIQRTERGDSAVYLCASSLDSGALDEQYFGPGTRLTVT.

The V call is TRBV27, the J call TRBJ2-7, with unresolved D. The CDR3 extends over 16 amino acids. The germline V gene has CDR1 MNHEY and CDR2 SMNVEV (reference sequence). Trimming stripped 1 base from V and 0 bases from J, with 13 bases between. The chain's CDR3 is CASSLLAGSSSYEQYF. The DNA of the CDR3 is TGTGCCAGCAGTTTATTGGCCGGCTCCAGCTCCTACGAGCAGTACTTC.

The gene calls are TRBV5-4 and TRBJ2-1; 14 bases line up with TRBD2. This CDR3 spans 16 amino acids. Unmatched junction bases numbered 3, after V lost 2 bases and J lost 5 bases. Germline-derived CDR1 and CDR2 are SGHNT and YYREEE (reference sequence). The DNA of the CDR3 is TGTGCCAGCAGCTTCGCGGGACTAGCGGGGGACAATGAGCAGTTCTTC. As protein: CASSFAGLAGDNEQFF.

The chain joins TRBV18 to TRBJ1-1; D is ambiguous. Trimming took 3 bases from V and 2 from J, leaving 13 bases between them. Germline values: CDR1 KGHSH, CDR2 LQKENI. The CDR3 is 15 residues long. The CDR3, as DNA: TGTGCCAGCTCACCCCCTCGGGCGGGTAACACTGAAGCTTTCTTT. Protein product: CASSPPRAGNTEAFF.

There are a few counts of this clone. V gene TRBV9 combines with J gene TRBJ2-1, with D tentatively TRBD1 or TRBD2 (5 bases each). CDR1 is SGDLS, CDR2 YYNGEE, per germline. The CDR3 spans 14 residues. V was trimmed by 8 bases and J by 5 bases, leaving 17 bases between them. CDR3 loop: CASNSGTAHNEQFF. The CDR3 DNA is TGTGCCAGTAACTCCGGGACGGCACACAATGAGCAGTTCTTC. The full variable domain, its missing parts supplied by reference TRBV9 and TRBJ2-1, is DSGVTQTPKHLITATGQRVTLRCSPRSGDLSVYWYQQSLDQGLQFLIQYYNGEERAKGNILERFSAQQFPDLHSELNLSSLELGDSALYFCASNSGTAHNEQFFGPGTRLTVL.

This clone appeared many times. This chain links TRBV29-1 with TRBJ2-2; D gene ambiguous. Germline V gives CDR1 SQVTM, CDR2 ANQGSEA. Between the trimmed V and J ends, which lost 0 bases and 3 bases, there was a span of 8 bases. CDR3 length: 14 residues. CDR3 sequence: CSVEEEGHTGELFF. In nucleotides, the CDR3 is TGCAGCGTTGAAGAGGAAGGTCACACCGGGGAGCTGTTTTTT.

This chain links TRBV28 with TRBJ1-4, with 9 bases lining up with TRBD1. V was pared by 7 bases and J by 6 bases, with 9 bases of the junction left unmatched. Germline values: CDR1 MDHEN, CDR2 SYDVKM. This CDR3 comprises 15 residues. CDR3 DNA sequence: TGTGCCAGCACACCCACGGGACAGGGTCATGAAAAACTGTTTTTT. Protein: CASTPTGQGHEKLFF.

Remarks on this clone: Other DNA sequences in this specimen translate into the identical CDR3. This chain connects TRBV7-2 to TRBJ2-7; 9 nucleotides agree with TRBD1. Germline values: CDR1 SGHTA, CDR2 FQGNSA. With V trimmed by 3 bases and J by 4 bases, 4 bases remained unmatched. This CDR3 spans 14 amino acids. The CDR3 loop reads CASSFDRGAYEQYF. The CDR3 nucleotides read TGTGCCAGCAGCTTCGACAGGGGGGCATACGAGCAGTACTTC.